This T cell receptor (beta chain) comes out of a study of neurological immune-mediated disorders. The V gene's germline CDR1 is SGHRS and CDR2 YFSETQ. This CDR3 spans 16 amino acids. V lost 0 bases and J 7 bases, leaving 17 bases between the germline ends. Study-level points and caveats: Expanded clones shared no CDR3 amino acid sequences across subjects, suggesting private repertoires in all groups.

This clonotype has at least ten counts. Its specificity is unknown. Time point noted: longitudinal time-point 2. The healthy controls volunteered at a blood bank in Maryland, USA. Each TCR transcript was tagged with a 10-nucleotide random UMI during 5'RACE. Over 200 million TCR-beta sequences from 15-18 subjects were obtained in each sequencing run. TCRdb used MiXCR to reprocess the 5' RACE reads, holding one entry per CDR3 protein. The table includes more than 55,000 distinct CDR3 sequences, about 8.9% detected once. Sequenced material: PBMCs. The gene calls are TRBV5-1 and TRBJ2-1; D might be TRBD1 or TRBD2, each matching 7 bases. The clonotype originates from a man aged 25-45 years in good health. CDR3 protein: CASSLEGRGRGNEQFF. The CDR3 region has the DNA TGCGCCAGCAGCTTGGAAGGTAGGGGGCGGGGGAATGAGCAGTTCTTC. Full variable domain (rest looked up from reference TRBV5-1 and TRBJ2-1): KAGVTQTPRYLIKTRGQQVTLSCSPISGHRSVSWYQQTPGQGLQFLFEYFSETQRNKGNFPGRFSGRQFSNSRSEMNVSTLELGDSALYLCASSLEGRGRGNEQFFGPGTRLTVL.